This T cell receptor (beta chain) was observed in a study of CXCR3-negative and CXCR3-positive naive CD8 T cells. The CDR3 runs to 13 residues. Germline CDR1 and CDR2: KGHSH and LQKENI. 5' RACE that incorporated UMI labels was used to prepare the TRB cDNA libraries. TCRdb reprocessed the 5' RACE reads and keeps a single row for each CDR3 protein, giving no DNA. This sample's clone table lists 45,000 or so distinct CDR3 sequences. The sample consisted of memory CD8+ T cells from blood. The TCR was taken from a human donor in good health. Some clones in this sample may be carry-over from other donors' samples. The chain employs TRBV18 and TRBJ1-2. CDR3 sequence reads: CASSLQENYGYTF.